The 18 T cell receptor beta chains listed next were all sequenced from one sample in a study of glioma-infiltrating T cells listed by TCRdb under 2016. The sequencing machine was an Illumina MiSeq. TCR alpha and beta CDR3 regions were amplified with the iRepertoire nested amplicon-rescue multiplex PCR (arm-PCR) platform from RNA. TCRdb trimmed public reads at Q25 via fastp, called clones via MiXCR and kept in-frame beta chains. Every entry covers one CDR3 protein and lists the most common genes and DNA from its rows. The sample includes some 160,000 distinct CDR3 sequences, with around 45% observed a single time. Around 5.3% of the sample rests with the top ten. Specimen: glioma tissue, nonneoplastic brain tissue, or PBMCs (not recorded which). These receptors all stem from a human donor with low-grade glioma or glioblastoma, undergoing nonglioma brain surgery, or in good health (not recorded which).

The chain has TRBV28 and TRBJ2-6; 9 positions agree with TRBD1. Germline loops: CDR1 MDHEN, CDR2 SYDVKM. J lost 2 bases, V lost 9 bases, and 8 bases had no gene match. This CDR3 has 16 amino acids. CDR3 residues: CASKQGAWAGANVLTF. CDR3 DNA: TGTGCCAGTAAACAGGGGGCGTGGGCTGGGGCCAACGTCCTGACTTTC.

With regard to this clonotype: This may arise from a read error, as a much more abundant clone is one base away. The chain has TRBV5-8 and TRBJ1-1; D unclear. The CDR3 consists of 15 residues. Trimming took 4 bases from V and 5 from J, leaving 18 bases between them. From germline, CDR1 is SGHTS and CDR2 YDEGEE. The CDR3 is CASSVGFREETEAFF. CDR3 nucleotides: TGTGCCAGCAGCGTGGGATTCCGGGAGGAAACTGAAGCTTTCTTT.

This clonotype was detected ten times or more. J is TRBJ2-1 and V is TRBV6-1, with 8 bases that match TRBD2. V was clipped by 3 bases and J by 2 bases; unmatched bases: 6. Germline CDR1 reads MNHNS; CDR2 reads SASEGT. The CDR3 loop spans 16 amino acids. CDR3 coding DNA: TGTGCCAGCAGTGACTTAGCGGGACACACCTACAATGAGCAGTTCTTC. Translated, it gives CASSDLAGHTYNEQFF.

This clonotype was seen ten or more times. The chain employs TRBV6-6 and TRBJ1-2; 8 bases match TRBD1. CDR1 and CDR2 from the germline V gene are MNHNY and SVGAGI (reference sequence). V gave up 2 bases and J gave up 6 bases; unmatched junction bases: 2. This CDR3 has 13 residues. This CDR3 reads CASSYTGGNGYTF. CDR3 DNA sequence: TGTGCCAGCAGTTACACAGGGGGAAATGGCTACACCTTC.

Many counts were recorded for this clonotype. V gene TRBV24-1 combines with J gene TRBJ2-1; D is perhaps TRBD1 (7 bases). The V and J ends lost 4 bases and 7 bases respectively, with 10 bases between them. The CDR3 has 13 residues. Germline V gives CDR1 KGHDR, CDR2 SFDVKD. CDR3: CATSDRGENEQFF. In nucleotides, the CDR3 is TGTGCCACCAGTGACAGGGGGGAGAATGAGCAGTTCTTC.

This clonotype was seen a single time. A much larger clone lies a single base off, so this may be a read error. The gene calls are TRBV7-9 and TRBJ1-1; TRBD1 matches 7 bases. This CDR3 has 15 residues. Germline V gives CDR1 SEHNR, CDR2 FQNEAQ (reference sequence). CDR3: CTSSPPTGMNTEAFF. CDR3 in DNA: TGTACCAGCAGCCCTCCGACAGGGATGAACACTGAAGCTTTCTTT.

As for this clonotype: A much larger clone differs by one base, so this may be a read error. V is TRBV28 and J is TRBJ2-7, with D perhaps matching TRBD2 (5 bases). Trimming cost V 3 bases and J 5 bases, with 8 bases left between them. Germline CDR1 is MDHEN and CDR2 is SYDVKM. The CDR3 runs 12 residues. The CDR3 region has the DNA TGTGCCAGCAGTTTTGTCGGGGACGAGCAGTACTTC. Protein sequence: CASSFVGDEQYF.

As for this clonotype: An end of the junction differs from the germline gene, which may be a read error. The J gene is TRBJ1-5, the V gene TRBV28, with D possibly TRBD1 on 5 matching bases. CDR1 MDHEN and CDR2 SYDVKM come from the germline V gene. This CDR3 has 16 amino acids. CDR3 bases: TGTGCCAGCAGAGCCTTCACCGGGACGAAATTCCAGCCCAAGCATTTT. Its translation: CASRAFTGTKFQPKHF.

To note about this clonotype: This sequence may be a read error, since a much larger clone differs from it by one base. The chain employs TRBV3-1 and TRBJ1-2, with no clear D. The CDR3 covers 13 residues. Germline V CDR1 and CDR2: LGHDT, YNNKEL (reference sequence). The CDR3 protein is CASSLAPSYRYTF. The CDR3 region has the DNA TGTGCCAGCAGCCTCGCCCCTTCCTATCGCTACACCTTC.

This clonotype was seen many times. V usage is TRBV27 and J usage is TRBJ2-3; TRBD2 agrees at 7 bases. CDR1 and CDR2 from the germline V gene are MNHEY and SMNVEV (reference sequence). The CDR3 covers 14 residues. V gave up 10 bases and J gave up 5 bases; unmatched junction bases: 12. DNA for the CDR3: TGTGCCACCGAAGGGAGGGCCGGGGAAGATACGCAGTATTTT. This encodes CATEGRAGEDTQYF.

This clonotype was recorded many times. This clone may be a read error of a much larger clone one base away. The CDR3 does not end in the conserved phenylalanine or tryptophan, so this is likely a read error. The chain is built from TRBV20-1 and TRBJ1-1; D might be TRBD1 (5 bases). V lost 0 bases to trimming and J lost 11 bases, with 10 bases between them. The length of the CDR3 is 11 residues. Germline V gene data show CDR1 as DFQATT and CDR2 as SNEGSKA (reference sequence). CDR3 region: CSARDQGFAFL. CDR3 sequence (DNA): TGCAGTGCTAGAGATCAGGGATTTGCTTTCCTT.

This clonotype was counted ten times or more. This chain connects TRBV6-1 to TRBJ2-7; D is ambiguous. This CDR3 comprises 13 residues. Per the germline V gene, CDR1 is MNHNS and CDR2 is SASEGT. V dropped 6 bases and J dropped 7 bases, with 16 bases sitting between them. The CDR3 region has the DNA TGTGCCAGCAGCCCCCGGCCTTATGGGGAGCAGTACTTC. Translating it yields CASSPRPYGEQYF.

This clonotype came up once. V usage is TRBV2 and J usage is TRBJ2-3; no definite D call. Trimming left V 8 bases short and J 4 bases short, with 16 bases between. There are 14 residues in the CDR3. In germline, CDR1 is SNHLY, CDR2 FYNNEI. CDR3 in amino acids: CASVGLAFPDTQYF. For the CDR3, the DNA is TGTGCCAGCGTGGGGTTGGCGTTTCCAGATACGCAGTATTTT.

With regard to this clonotype: This sequence may be a read error, since a much larger clone differs from it by one base. The rearrangement joins TRBV7-2 to TRBJ2-2; D tentatively reads TRBD1 or TRBD2 (6 bases each). CDR3 size: 16 residues. Germline-derived CDR1 and CDR2 are SGHTA and FQGNSA. CDR3 protein: CASSLGRVGGTWELFF. The CDR3, as DNA: TGTGCCAGCAGCTTAGGTCGTGTGGGGGGCACCTGGGAGCTGTTTTTT.

This clonotype appeared many times. The rearrangement joins TRBV27 to TRBJ2-1; 8 bases are a match to TRBD2. The length of the CDR3 is 15 residues. CDR1 and CDR2 from the germline V gene are MNHEY and SMNVEV (reference sequence). Trimming at V came to 7 bases and at J to 9 bases, leaving 14 bases not matched to a gene. CDR3 coding DNA: TGTGCCAGCAAAGTCTTGTCGGGAGGGCCCAGTGAGCAGTTCTTC. It specifies CASKVLSGGPSEQFF.

Of note for this clonotype: The junction departs from germline at one end; a sequencing error may be responsible. This chain links TRBV12-3 or TRBV12-4 with TRBJ2-7; D unclear. The CDR3 covers 12 residues. The CDR3 is CASSFTSCEQYF. The CDR3 DNA reads as TGTGCCAGCAGTTTTACCTCCTGCGAGCAGTACTTC.

About this clonotype: A much bigger clone sits one base away, suggesting this may be a read error. This chain connects TRBV2 to TRBJ1-6, with a tentative D call TRBD1 (5 bases). The germline V gene encodes CDR1 SNHLY and CDR2 FYNNEI. This CDR3 has 14 residues. V lost 6 bases and J lost 5, with 11 bases in between. Here the CDR3 reads CASSWGENNSPLHF. The CDR3 nucleotides read TGTGCCAGCAGCTGGGGCGAAAATAATTCACCCCTCCACTTT.

V gene TRBV29-1 combines with J gene TRBJ2-7; D gene ambiguous. CDR3 size: 13 residues. Per the germline V gene, CDR1 is SQVTM and CDR2 is ANQGSEA. The V gene lost 4 bases and the J gene lost 3 bases, with 13 bases spanning the gap. The chain's CDR3 is CSVVFGLGYEQYF. DNA for the CDR3: TGCAGCGTTGTCTTTGGCCTCGGCTACGAGCAGTACTTC.